A single sample gave rise to the 12 T cell receptor beta chains below, sequenced in a study of identical twins. Each CDR3 protein gets one entry after TCRdb re-called the 5' RACE reads with MiXCR. The sample has approximately 630,000 distinct CDR3 sequences; roughly 6.6% are singletons. These data were likewise used in another study, on yellow fever vaccine responses in identical twins.

The material sequenced was PBMCs. The receptors come from a woman aged 18 to 35 in good health.

The sample holds many counts of this clonotype. CDR3 residues: CAAGMDSYEQYV. The CDR3 DNA reads TGCGCTGCCGGGATGGACTCCTACGAGCAGTACGTC. The V gene is TRBV10-2, the J gene TRBJ2-7; D is possibly TRBD2 (5 bases). Germline CDR1 WSHSY, CDR2 SAAADI. The length of the CDR3 is 12 residues.

This clonotype has at least ten counts. The CDR3: CASSQDTVGNEQFF. The CDR3 nucleotides read TGTGCCAGCAGCCAAGATACAGTGGGCAATGAGCAGTTCTTC. V gene TRBV3-1 combines with J gene TRBJ2-1; D unresolved. In germline, CDR1 is LGHDT, CDR2 YNNKEL (reference sequence). V lost 0 bases to trimming and J lost 6 bases, with 9 bases between them. There are 14 residues in the CDR3.

The chain links TRBV20-1 to TRBJ1-6, with unresolved D. The CDR3 length is 15 residues. Trimming stripped 0 bases from V and 6 bases from J, with 12 bases between. Germline values: CDR1 DFQATT, CDR2 SNEGSKA (reference sequence). Here the CDR3 reads CSARDGKQPNSPLHF. For the CDR3, the DNA is TGCAGTGCTAGAGATGGGAAACAGCCTAATTCACCCCTCCACTTT.

CDR3 protein: CASSARQGGDSPLHF. CDR3 DNA sequence: TGTGCCAGCAGCGCCCGACAGGGGGGTGATTCACCCCTCCACTTT. V gene TRBV9 combines with J gene TRBJ1-6, with 9 bases that match TRBD1. This CDR3 has 15 residues. The J segment lost 8 bases and the V segment lost 3 bases, leaving 6 bases of the junction unmatched. Per the germline V gene, CDR1 is SGDLS and CDR2 is YYNGEE.

This clonotype was seen repeatedly, ten times or more. The rearrangement links TRBV7-9 to TRBJ2-7; no clear D gene. The V gene lost 5 bases and the J gene lost 0 bases, with 14 bases spanning the gap. From germline, CDR1 is SEHNR and CDR2 FQNEAQ (reference sequence). The length of the CDR3 is 15 residues. The CDR3 loop is CASSQISASSYEQYF. The DNA of the CDR3 is TGTGCCAGCAGCCAAATATCGGCCAGCTCCTACGAGCAGTACTTC.

The chain has TRBV7-6 and TRBJ2-7; D may be TRBD1 (5 bases). CDR3 length: 15 amino acids. From germline, CDR1 is SGHVS and CDR2 FNYEAQ. Trimming left V 0 bases short and J 3 bases short, with 12 bases between. CDR3 nucleotide sequence: TGTGCCAGCAGCTTAGCGGCTCAGGGCGTCTACGAGCAGTACTTC. Protein sequence: CASSLAAQGVYEQYF.

This clonotype was detected many times. The rearrangement links TRBV7-9 to TRBJ1-1; possible D gene TRBD1, 5 bases. Per germline, CDR1 SEHNR and CDR2 FQNEAQ (reference sequence). CDR3 length: 15 residues. V gave up 5 bases and J gave up 0 bases, with 13 bases separating them. The CDR3, as DNA: TGTGCCAGCAGCCAGGGAGTTCTGATGAACACTGAAGCTTTCTTT. Translating it yields CASSQGVLMNTEAFF.

This clonotype was seen a handful of times. The V gene is TRBV2, the J gene TRBJ1-6; no clear D gene. The CDR3 sequence is 12 residues long. Germline-derived CDR1 and CDR2 are SNHLY and FYNNEI. The V and J ends lost 3 bases and 10 bases respectively, with 7 bases between them. In DNA, the CDR3 is TGTGCCAGCAGTGAGTTGGTGTCACCCCTCCACTTT. This translates into CASSELVSPLHF.

This clonotype was counted only a few times. The chain uses TRBV6-5 and TRBJ1-1; 8 bases line up with TRBD1. Unmatched junction bases numbered 4, after V lost 3 bases and J lost 4 bases. Germline V gene data show CDR1 as MNHEY and CDR2 as SVGAGI. CDR3 length equals 14 residues. In nucleotides, the CDR3 is TGTGCCAGCAGTTATGCAGGGGGCCCCACTGAAGCTTTCTTT. Protein product: CASSYAGGPTEAFF.

This clonotype has more than one count but fewer than ten. The rearrangement links TRBV20-1 to TRBJ2-4; 7 positions agree with TRBD1. CDR3 length: 12 amino acids. V gave up 0 bases and J gave up 14 bases; unmatched junction bases: 7. Per germline, CDR1 DFQATT and CDR2 SNEGSKA (reference sequence). The CDR3 protein is CSARDLGQHEYF. CDR3 sequence (DNA): TGCAGTGCTAGAGATCTGGGACAGCACGAGTACTTC.

This rearrangement joins TRBV7-9 to TRBJ2-5; no definite D call. CDR1 is SEHNR and CDR2 is FQNEAQ in the germline V gene (reference sequence). Trimming took 3 bases from V and 5 from J, leaving 19 bases between them. CDR3 length: 16 residues. CDR3 DNA: TGTGCCAGCAGCTTGGTCCTTCGGGTAGCTGGGGAGACCCAGTACTTC. Translating it yields CASSLVLRVAGETQYF. Complete variable domain (other parts from reference TRBV7-9 and TRBJ2-5): DTGVSQNPRHKITKRGQNVTFRCDPISEHNRLYWYRQTLGQGPEFLTYFQNEAQLEKSRLLSDRFSAERPKGSFSTLEIQRTEQGDSAMYLCASSLVLRVAGETQYFGPGTRLLVL.

This clonotype turned up a few times. V gene TRBV14 combines with J gene TRBJ2-2; 9 nucleotides match TRBD1. The CDR3 has 17 amino acids. Trimming took 4 bases from V and 7 from J; bases not matched to a gene: 13. The germline gives CDR1 SGHDN, CDR2 FVKESK. The CDR3 sequence is CASSLLWTGELGGELFF. The CDR3 region has the DNA TGTGCCAGCAGCCTACTTTGGACAGGGGAATTAGGCGGGGAGCTGTTTTTT.